This T cell receptor (beta chain) was obtained from a study of metastatic and nonmetastatic thyroid tumors. With MiXCR, TCRdb called clones anew from the PCR reads. The profile covers under 25,000 clones, with roughly 25% appearing a single time and 3.3% taken by the ten largest. Thyroid surgery took place with no prior treatment in any patient. The CDR3 length is 14 residues. CDR1 is MGHDK, CDR2 SYGVNS, per germline. Between the trimmed V and J ends, which lost 3 bases and 6 bases, there was a span of 15 bases. Ten or more counts support this clone. The chain recombines TRBV25-1 with TRBJ2-7; a weak D match, TRBD2 (6 bases). The clonotype originates from a male donor with papillary thyroid cancer or a benign thyroid nodule (not recorded which). Some clones in this sample may be carry-over from other donors' samples. Sequencing input: blood. The CDR3 nucleotides are TGTGCCAGCAGTGATCCGAACGGAGGGTCCGAGCAGTACTTC. It yields the protein CASSDPNGGSEQYF.